This TCR beta chain is drawn from a study of control samples from healthy donors and cancer patients. On this clone itself: The same CDR3 arises from other DNA sequences in this sample as well.

Germline CDR1 SGHRS, CDR2 YFSETQ. V was pared by 0 bases and J by 5 bases, with 6 bases between. The CDR3 sequence is 13 residues long. TCRdb's table, derived via immunoSEQ multiplex PCR, lists solely in-frame clones and lacks some. The data hold about 250,000 clones, with over 75% observed a single time. The sequenced sample consisted of PBMCs. This receptor was identified in a woman aged 55-70 years with lung cancer. This rearrangement joins TRBV5-1 to TRBJ2-1; D is uncertain. Here the CDR3 reads CASSLGPNNEQFF. In nucleotides, the CDR3 is TGCGCCAGCAGCTTGGGTCCGAACAATGAGCAGTTCTTC.